The source of this T cell receptor beta chain is a study of T cell responses to AZD1222 COVID-19 vaccine. Per the germline V gene, CDR1 is SGHRS and CDR2 is YFSETQ. Trimming took off 0 bases at V and 1 base at J, with 10 bases between the two ends. The CDR3 sequence is 15 residues long. TCRdb keeps only in-frame clones here, not all; method: immunoSEQ multiplex PCR. The data show some 120,000 clones, around nine tenths seen once. The J gene is TRBJ1-1, the V gene TRBV5-1; D is unclear. The source was peripheral blood, collected on day 0 of AZD1222 vaccination. The receptor was derived from an adult in good health. CDR3: CASSLEVGRNTEAFF. CDR3 in DNA: TGCGCCAGCAGCTTGGAGGTCGGGCGGAACACTGAAGCTTTCTTT.